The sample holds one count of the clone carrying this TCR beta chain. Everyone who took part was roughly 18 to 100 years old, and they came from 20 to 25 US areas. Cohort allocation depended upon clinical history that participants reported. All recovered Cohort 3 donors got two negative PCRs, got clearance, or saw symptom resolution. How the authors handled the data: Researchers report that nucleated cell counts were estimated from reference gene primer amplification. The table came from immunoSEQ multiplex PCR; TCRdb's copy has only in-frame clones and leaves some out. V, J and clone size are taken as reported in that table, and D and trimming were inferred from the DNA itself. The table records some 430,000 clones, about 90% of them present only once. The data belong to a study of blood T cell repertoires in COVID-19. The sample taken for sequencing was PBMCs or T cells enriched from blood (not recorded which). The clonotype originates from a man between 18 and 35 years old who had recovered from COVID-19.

This CDR3 reads CASSSPPSRTEAFF. CDR3 DNA sequence: TGTGCCAGCAGTTCCCCTCCGTCGAGGACTGAAGCTTTCTTT. The gene calls are TRBV27 and TRBJ1-1; unclear D gene. Per the germline V gene, CDR1 is MNHEY and CDR2 is SMNVEV (reference sequence). This CDR3 spans 14 amino acids. Between the trimmed V and J ends, which lost 4 bases and 5 bases, there was a span of 14 bases.